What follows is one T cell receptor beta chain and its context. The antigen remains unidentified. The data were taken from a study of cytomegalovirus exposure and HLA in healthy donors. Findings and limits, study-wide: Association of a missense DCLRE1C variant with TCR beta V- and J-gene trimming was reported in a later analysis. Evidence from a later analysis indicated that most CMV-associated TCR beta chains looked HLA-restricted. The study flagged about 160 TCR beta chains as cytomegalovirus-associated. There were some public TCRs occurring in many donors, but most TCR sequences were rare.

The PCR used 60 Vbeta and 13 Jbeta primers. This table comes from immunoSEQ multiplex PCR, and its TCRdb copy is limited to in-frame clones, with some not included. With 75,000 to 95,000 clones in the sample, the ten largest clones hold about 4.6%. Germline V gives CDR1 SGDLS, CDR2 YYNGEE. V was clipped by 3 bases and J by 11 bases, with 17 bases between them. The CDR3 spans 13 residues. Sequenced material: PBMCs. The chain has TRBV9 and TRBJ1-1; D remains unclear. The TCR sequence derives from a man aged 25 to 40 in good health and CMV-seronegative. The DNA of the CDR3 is TGTGCCAGCAGCGCGGAGTGGAAAGCTCGGGCTTTCTTT. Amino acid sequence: CASSAEWKARAFF.